This record covers a single T cell receptor (beta chain). The cohort excluded patients with autoimmune disease history or systemic immunosuppression. The entry originates in a study of OX40 agonist ivuxolimab in advanced cancers. Study background: Treatment received earlier with anti-PD-1, anti-PD-L1 or anti-CTLA-4 agents was allowed, and around 40% had some.

Sequencing was performed with immunoSEQ multiplex PCR; in TCRdb, only in-frame clones are kept and a portion is missing. Of about 150,000 clones in the sample, under 95% were seen once. The CDR3 runs to 15 residues. V lost 1 base, J lost 7 bases, and 7 bases stayed unmatched. Looked up from germline, CDR1 is SGHTA and CDR2 is FQGTGA. The receptor was isolated from an adult with an advanced solid tumor such as melanoma, head and neck, liver or kidney cancer. The chain has TRBV7-3 and TRBJ2-1; 7 bases map to TRBD2. This specimen consisted of CD4+ or CD8+ T cells sorted from blood, obtained in a trial of the OX40 agonist ivuxolimab. In DNA form, the CDR3 reads TGTGCCAGCAGCTTAAACAGCGGGACCATTAATGAGCAGTTCTTC. Protein sequence: CASSLNSGTINEQFF.